The 26 T cell receptor beta chains listed next were all sequenced from one sample in a study of OX40 agonist ivuxolimab in advanced cancers. Profiling relied on immunoSEQ multiplex PCR, and the TCRdb table lists in-frame clones only, not all of them. The table records tens of thousands of clones, 85% of them present only once. This specimen was CD4+ or CD8+ T cells sorted from blood, taken in a trial of the OX40 agonist ivuxolimab. These receptors were collected from an adult with an advanced solid tumor such as melanoma, head and neck, liver or kidney cancer.

For the CDR3, the DNA is TGCGCCAGCAGCGATCCGACAGGGCCGGCCGGGGAGCTGTTTTTT. It translates to CASSDPTGPAGELFF. The chain joins TRBV5-1 to TRBJ2-2; 7 positions match TRBD1. Germline-derived CDR1 and CDR2 are SGHRS and YFSETQ. J was trimmed by 6 bases and V by 4 bases; bases with no gene match: 9. This CDR3 comprises 15 residues.

The count of this clone is one. The chain employs TRBV7-2 and TRBJ1-2; TRBD1 agrees at 12 bases. The V segment lost 1 base and the J segment 8 bases; nucleotides outside the gene matches: 8. The CDR3 is 16 residues long. The germline V gene has CDR1 SGHTA and CDR2 FQGNSA. The CDR3 sequence: CASSLVEGTGGGGYTF. The CDR3 DNA follows: TGTGCCAGCAGCTTAGTAGAAGGGACAGGGGGCGGAGGCTACACCTTC.

The table lists this clone with a count of one. The gene calls are TRBV7-2 and TRBJ2-3; the match to TRBD2 covers 10 bases. CDR3 length: 15 amino acids. V gave up 2 bases and J gave up 7 bases; unmatched junction bases: 6. Looked up from germline, CDR1 is SGHTA and CDR2 is FQGNSA. For the CDR3, the DNA is TGTGCCAGCAGCTTAAGCGGGGGGGACGGAAATACGCAGTATTTT. This translates into CASSLSGGDGNTQYF.

The V and J genes are TRBV28 and TRBJ1-2; D gene unclear. V lost 5 bases to trimming and J lost 6 bases, with 4 bases between them. The CDR3 has 10 residues. Germline assignment: CDR1 MDHEN and CDR2 SYDVKM. The CDR3 bases are TGTGCCAGCAGTCAACATGGCTACACCTTC. Translation gives CASSQHGYTF.

The chain uses TRBV19 and TRBJ1-1, with 10 bases aligning to TRBD1. Trimming removed 2 bases from V and 5 bases from J; junction bases left unmatched: 2. The CDR3 is 14 amino acids. The germline gives CDR1 LNHDA, CDR2 SQIVND (reference sequence). CDR3 region: CASSIPGQGTEAFF. Written as DNA, the CDR3 is TGTGCCAGTAGTATACCGGGACAGGGGACTGAAGCTTTCTTT.

This clone was counted only a few times. V is TRBV9 and J is TRBJ1-6; the D is unclear. From germline, CDR1 is SGDLS and CDR2 YYNGEE. This CDR3 contains 13 residues. Trimming took off 5 bases at V and 5 bases at J, with 8 bases between the two ends. The CDR3 loop is CASSETHNSPLHF. The CDR3 DNA follows: TGTGCCAGCAGTGAGACCCATAATTCACCCCTCCACTTT.

The rearrangement links TRBV4-1 to TRBJ1-5; 7 bases are shared with TRBD1. The CDR3 covers 17 residues. The J segment lost 0 bases and the V segment lost 0 bases, leaving 5 bases of the junction unmatched. From germline, CDR1 is MGHRA and CDR2 YSYEKL. As DNA, the CDR3 is TGCGCCAGCAGCCAAGAAGCAGGGGGGTTTAGCAATCAGCCCCAGCATTTT. The encoded protein is CASSQEAGGFSNQPQHF.

This chain links TRBV19 with TRBJ2-6; D unclear. V gave up 8 bases and J gave up 0 bases, with 11 bases separating them. The germline gives CDR1 LNHDA, CDR2 SQIVND (reference sequence). CDR3 size: 15 residues. CDR3 in DNA: TGTGCCAGTTCTACAGAGAGCTCTGGGGCCAACGTCCTGACTTTC. Its translation: CASSTESSGANVLTF.

This clone has a handful of counts. The rearrangement joins TRBV7-9 to TRBJ2-2; D unresolved. The CDR3 loop spans 16 amino acids. V lost 2 bases and J lost 2, with 12 bases in between. The germline gives CDR1 SEHNR, CDR2 FQNEAQ (reference sequence). CDR3 nucleotides: TGTGCCAGCAGCTTACCCCTCCTCGGCAACACCGGGGAGCTGTTTTTT. Encoded protein: CASSLPLLGNTGELFF.

This clone was recorded once. V gene TRBV18 combines with J gene TRBJ2-2, with D perhaps assigned TRBD1 or TRBD2 (5 bases each). Germline V gene sequence: CDR1 KGHSH, CDR2 LQKENI. The CDR3 extends over 16 amino acids. The germline V and J ends were trimmed by 3 bases and 0 bases, with 11 bases remaining between them. CDR3 nucleotide sequence: TGTGCCAGCTCACCGTCCGGGACGACGAACACCGGGGAGCTGTTTTTT. Residues: CASSPSGTTNTGELFF.

The V and J genes are TRBV11-2 and TRBJ1-1; D unresolved. Deletions cut 8 bases from V and 1 base from J, with 11 bases between. This CDR3 has 13 residues. The germline V gene encodes CDR1 SGHAT and CDR2 FQNNGV. For the CDR3, the DNA is TGTGCCAGCGGGTGGCAGCCGAACACTGAAGCTTTCTTT. Amino acids: CASGWQPNTEAFF.

The chain joins TRBV7-8 to TRBJ1-5; 7 positions agree with TRBD1. Trimming removed 5 bases from V and 4 bases from J; junction bases left unmatched: 14. The germline V gene encodes CDR1 SGHVS and CDR2 FQNEAQ. The CDR3 spans 17 residues. For the CDR3, the DNA is TGTGCCAGCAGCGAGTATCCGGGACAGCAAAATAATCAGCCCCAGCATTTT. This gives the protein CASSEYPGQQNNQPQHF. The full variable domain, rest sourced from reference TRBV7-8 and TRBJ1-5, is GAGVSQSPRYKVAKRGQDVALRCDPISGHVSLFWYQQALGQGPEFLTYFQNEAQLDKSGLPSDRFFAERPEGSVSTLKIQRTQQEDSAVYLCASSEYPGQQNNQPQHFGDGTRLSIL.

The V gene is TRBV11-2, the J gene TRBJ1-4, with 7 bases fitting TRBD1. CDR3 length equals 15 residues. Germline V lookup: CDR1 SGHAT, CDR2 FQNNGV. The ends lost 3 bases at V and 5 bases at J; junction bases unmatched: 6. CDR3 protein: CASSFLGQNNEKLFF. DNA of the CDR3: TGTGCCAGCAGCTTTTTGGGACAGAACAATGAAAAACTGTTTTTT.

This chain uses TRBV20-1 with TRBJ1-5; D is undetermined. From germline, CDR1 is DFQATT and CDR2 SNEGSKA (reference sequence). V was shortened by 6 bases and J by 7 bases, with 7 bases between the two germline ends. The length of the CDR3 is 10 residues. Here the CDR3 reads CSAAGQPQHF. The CDR3 DNA follows: TGCAGTGCCGCCGGCCAGCCCCAGCATTTT.

The gene calls are TRBV5-1 and TRBJ2-2; 7 bases align to TRBD1. With 3 bases clipped from V and 2 bases from J, the junction kept 7 bases outside the gene matches. The CDR3 is 16 amino acids. The V gene's germline CDR1 is SGHRS and CDR2 YFSETQ. The CDR3 DNA reads TGCGCCAGCAGCTCCACCTGGGACAGTAACACCGGGGAGCTGTTTTTT. Translation gives CASSSTWDSNTGELFF.

The chain has TRBV11-2 and TRBJ2-1; D is unclear. Germline CDR1 is SGHAT and CDR2 is FQNNGV. The CDR3 consists of 15 residues. With 0 bases removed from V and 6 bases from J, the gap between germline ends came to 12 bases. As DNA, the CDR3 is TGTGCCAGCAGCTTAGATCGGAAGCTGTCCAATGAGCAGTTCTTC. Protein product: CASSLDRKLSNEQFF.

This clone has a handful of counts. The rearrangement joins TRBV6-6 to TRBJ1-2; D ambiguous. Germline CDR1 and CDR2: MNHNY and SVGAGI (reference sequence). Trimming cost V 6 bases and J 3 bases, with 14 bases left between them. CDR3 length equals 14 residues. This CDR3 is CASSHGRSDYGYTF. CDR3 nucleotides: TGTGCCAGCAGCCACGGGCGGTCTGACTATGGCTACACCTTC.

This clone has only a few counts. The chain uses TRBV19 and TRBJ1-6; D is uncertain. The germline CDR1 and CDR2 sequences are LNHDA and SQIVND (reference sequence). Trimming removed 5 bases from V and 3 bases from J, with 20 bases in between. This CDR3 spans 18 amino acids. The CDR3 region has the DNA TGTGCCAGTAGTCAACCATACCGCCGGGCCGACTATAATTCACCCCTCCACTTT. This sequence encodes CASSQPYRRADYNSPLHF.

With respect to this clone: Possible read error: a much larger clone is one base away. This sample also contains other DNA sequences that code for the same CDR3. CDR3 DNA sequence: TGCGCCAGCGGTACCGGGACCTCCCAATTGAACACCGGGGAGCTGTTTTTT. This gives the protein CASGTGTSQLNTGELFF. The chain combines TRBV10-2 with TRBJ2-2, with D perhaps being TRBD1 or TRBD2 (5 bases each). CDR3 size: 17 residues. V lost 8 bases, J lost 1 base, and 20 bases lay in between. Germline V gives CDR1 WSHSY, CDR2 SAAADI.

The chain combines TRBV5-1 with TRBJ2-1, with 8 bases identical to TRBD2. V lost 0 bases to trimming and J lost 0 bases; unmatched junction nucleotides: 5. The CDR3 is made up of 17 amino acids. Germline CDR1 SGHRS, CDR2 YFSETQ. The CDR3 loop is CASSLERGPLSYNEQFF. In nucleotides, the CDR3 is TGCGCCAGCAGCTTGGAGCGGGGGCCTCTCTCCTACAATGAGCAGTTCTTC. Based on the CDR3 plus reference TRBV5-1 and TRBJ2-1, the full variable domain is KAGVTQTPRYLIKTRGQQVTLSCSPISGHRSVSWYQQTPGQGLQFLFEYFSETQRNKGNFPGRFSGRQFSNSRSEMNVSTLELGDSALYLCASSLERGPLSYNEQFFGPGTRLTVL.

This clone was observed once. The chain carries TRBV4-1 and TRBJ1-5; D unresolved. This CDR3 comprises 15 residues. Trimming removed 0 bases from V and 7 bases from J, with 13 bases in between. In germline, CDR1 is MGHRA, CDR2 YSYEKL. For the CDR3, the DNA is TGCGCCAGCAGCCAAGATGTAGGAGAGGGACAGCCCCAGCATTTT. Translation gives CASSQDVGEGQPQHF.

The rearrangement joins TRBV14 to TRBJ2-1, with D perhaps matching TRBD1 or TRBD2 (6 bases each). Germline loops: CDR1 SGHDN, CDR2 FVKESK. V was pared by 2 bases and J by 4 bases, with 15 bases between. This CDR3 has 16 residues. The CDR3 protein is CASSQWTGAGYNEQFF. The CDR3 region has the DNA TGTGCCAGCAGCCAATGGACGGGGGCGGGGTACAATGAGCAGTTCTTC.

The rearrangement links TRBV7-9 to TRBJ2-7, with D uncertain. The CDR3 contains 13 residues. Trimming shortened V by 0 bases and J by 6 bases, and 9 bases separated the two germline ends. Germline CDR1 SEHNR, CDR2 FQNEAQ (reference sequence). This CDR3 reads CASSLAGRGEQYF. The CDR3 nucleotides read TGTGCCAGCAGCTTAGCGGGCAGAGGCGAGCAGTACTTC.

This chain uses TRBV9 with TRBJ1-4; D unresolved. The CDR3 covers 13 residues. V dropped 4 bases and J dropped 3 bases, with 7 bases sitting between them. Germline CDR1 and CDR2: SGDLS and YYNGEE. CDR3 sequence reads: CASSRESNEKLFF. CDR3 DNA: TGTGCCAGCAGCAGGGAATCTAATGAAAAACTGTTTTTT.

The rearrangement joins TRBV11-2 to TRBJ2-7; 7 bases match TRBD1. The CDR3 contains 15 residues. Unmatched junction bases numbered 8, after V lost 4 bases and J lost 2 bases. The germline V gene encodes CDR1 SGHAT and CDR2 FQNNGV. CDR3 loop: CASSYLQGLTYEQYF. In nucleotides, the CDR3 is TGTGCCAGCAGCTACTTACAGGGGTTAACCTACGAGCAGTACTTC.

The chain has TRBV19 and TRBJ1-5; D is unclear. Germline loops: CDR1 LNHDA, CDR2 SQIVND (reference sequence). The CDR3 is 16 residues long. With 6 bases removed from V and 2 bases from J, the gap between germline ends came to 17 bases. Here the CDR3 DNA reads TGTGCCAGTAGGACATCTCTACGAGGAGGCAATCAGCCCCAGCATTTT. Protein: CASRTSLRGGNQPQHF.